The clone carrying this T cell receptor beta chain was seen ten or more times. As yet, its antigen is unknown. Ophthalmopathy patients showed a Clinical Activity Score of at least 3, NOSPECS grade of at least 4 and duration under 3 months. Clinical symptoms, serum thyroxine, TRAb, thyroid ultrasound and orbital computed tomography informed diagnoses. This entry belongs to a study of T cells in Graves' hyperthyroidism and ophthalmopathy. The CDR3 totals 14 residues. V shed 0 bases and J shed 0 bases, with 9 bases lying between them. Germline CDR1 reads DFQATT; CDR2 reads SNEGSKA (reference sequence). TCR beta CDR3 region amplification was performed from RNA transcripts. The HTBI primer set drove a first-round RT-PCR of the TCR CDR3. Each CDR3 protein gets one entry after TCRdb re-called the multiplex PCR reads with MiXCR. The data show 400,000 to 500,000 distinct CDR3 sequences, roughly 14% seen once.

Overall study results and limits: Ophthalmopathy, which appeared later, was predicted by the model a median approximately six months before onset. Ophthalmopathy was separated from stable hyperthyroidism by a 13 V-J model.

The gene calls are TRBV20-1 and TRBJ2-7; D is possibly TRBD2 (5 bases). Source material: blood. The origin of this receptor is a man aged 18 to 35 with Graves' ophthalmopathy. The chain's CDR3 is CSARDEGTSYEQYF. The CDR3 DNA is TGCAGTGCTAGAGATGAGGGTACCTCCTACGAGCAGTACTTC.